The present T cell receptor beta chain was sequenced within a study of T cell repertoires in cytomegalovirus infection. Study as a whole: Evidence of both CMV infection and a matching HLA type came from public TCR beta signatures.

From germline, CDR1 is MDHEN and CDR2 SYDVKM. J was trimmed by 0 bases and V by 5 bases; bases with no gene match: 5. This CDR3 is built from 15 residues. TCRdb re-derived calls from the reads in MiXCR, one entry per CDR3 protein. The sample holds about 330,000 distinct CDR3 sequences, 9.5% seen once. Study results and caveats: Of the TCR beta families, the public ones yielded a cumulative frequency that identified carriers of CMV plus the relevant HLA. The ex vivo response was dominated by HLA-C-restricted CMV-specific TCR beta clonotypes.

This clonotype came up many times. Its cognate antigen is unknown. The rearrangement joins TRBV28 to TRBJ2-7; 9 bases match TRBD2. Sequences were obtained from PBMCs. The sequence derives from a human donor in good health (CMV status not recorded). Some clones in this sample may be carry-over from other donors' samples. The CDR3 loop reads CASSQTSGGSYEQYF. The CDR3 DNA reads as TGTGCCAGCAGTCAGACTAGCGGAGGCTCCTACGAGCAGTACTTC.